Shown below are 27 T cell receptor beta chains from a single sample sequenced in a study of shared clonotypes between healthy human individuals. The table came from immunoSEQ multiplex PCR; TCRdb's copy has only in-frame clones and leaves some out. The sample yields approximately 1.1 million clones, approximately 80% seen once. Sample: memory CD4+ T cells from PBMCs. The subset here: CD45RA-negative fraction. The origin of the receptors is a man aged 18 to 29 in good health. Some clones in this sample may be carry-over from other donors' samples.

The chain recombines TRBV2 with TRBJ2-1; TRBD1 aligns across 8 bases. V was clipped by 7 bases and J by 14 bases; unmatched bases: 10. There are 12 residues in the CDR3. Germline assignment: CDR1 SNHLY and CDR2 FYNNEI. CDR3 loop: CASNYRTGYKFF. The CDR3 DNA sequence: TGTGCCAGCAACTACAGGACAGGGTATAAGTTCTTC.

This clone was detected a few times. The chain recombines TRBV6-6 with TRBJ2-7; D not certain. Germline values: CDR1 MNHNY, CDR2 SVGAGI (reference sequence). The length of the CDR3 is 14 residues. The ends were cut back, 7 bases at V and 7 bases at J, with 20 bases in the middle. The CDR3 sequence is CASNPILGSGEQYF. The CDR3, as DNA: TGTGCCAGCAATCCCATCCTCGGTTCAGGAGAGCAGTACTTC.

The chain carries TRBV7-9 and TRBJ1-2; TRBD1 matches at 7 bases. This CDR3 is 14 amino acids long. Per germline, CDR1 SEHNR and CDR2 FQNEAQ (reference sequence). Trimming took 5 bases from V and 7 from J; bases not matched to a gene: 10. CDR3 residues: CASSPDRVLRGYTF. The CDR3 DNA sequence: TGTGCCAGCAGCCCCGACAGGGTTCTTCGTGGCTACACCTTC.

The chain employs TRBV27 and TRBJ1-1; TRBD1 might be the D (5 bases). The germline V gene has CDR1 MNHEY and CDR2 SMNVEV (reference sequence). V was pared by 5 bases and J by 0 bases, with 16 bases between. The CDR3 spans 16 residues. The CDR3 DNA reads TGTGCCAGCAGTCCCGGGACCTCCCCGCTGAACACTGAAGCTTTCTTT. Protein product: CASSPGTSPLNTEAFF.

CDR3 region: CASRETGGLGELFF. In DNA form, the CDR3 reads TGTGCCAGCAGGGAAACAGGGGGCCTCGGGGAGCTGTTTTTT. V usage is TRBV2 and J usage is TRBJ2-2; the match to TRBD1 covers 9 bases. Germline loops: CDR1 SNHLY, CDR2 FYNNEI. CDR3 length: 14 residues. Trimming took 6 bases from V and 7 from J; bases not matched to a gene: 6.

The chain couples TRBV28 to TRBJ1-2; the D gene is possibly TRBD1 (6 bases). The CDR3 length is 13 residues. V lost 5 bases to trimming and J lost 4 bases, with 11 bases between them. Germline loops: CDR1 MDHEN, CDR2 SYDVKM. In nucleotides, the CDR3 is TGTGCCAGCAGTCCCGGGGGCACCTATGGCTACACCTTC. Its translation: CASSPGGTYGYTF.

The V gene is TRBV6-1, the J gene TRBJ1-2; D unclear. Germline V CDR1 and CDR2: MNHNS, SASEGT. Trimming stripped 4 bases from V and 5 bases from J, with 8 bases between. The CDR3 runs 12 residues. The CDR3 is CASSALEYGYTF. In DNA, the CDR3 is TGTGCCAGCAGTGCGCTGGAGTATGGCTACACCTTC.

The chain employs TRBV5-1 and TRBJ2-3; TRBD2 matches 10 bases. With V trimmed by 5 bases and J by 8 bases, 11 bases remained unmatched. Germline V gene lookup returns CDR1 SGHRS and CDR2 YFSETQ. The CDR3 runs to 15 residues. Written as DNA, the CDR3 is TGCGCCAGCAGTCCCGGGACTAGCGAGGATCGTACGCAGTATTTT. It yields the protein CASSPGTSEDRTQYF.

The rearrangement uses TRBV30 and TRBJ1-5, with D possibly matching TRBD1 (6 bases). Trimming removed 0 bases from V and 4 bases from J, with 10 bases in between. CDR1 GTSNPN and CDR2 SVGIG come from the germline V gene (reference sequence). CDR3 length: 14 residues. The chain's CDR3 is CAWSVQGWNQPQHF. The CDR3 region has the DNA TGTGCCTGGAGTGTACAGGGATGGAATCAGCCCCAGCATTTT.

This clone was detected a few times. The CDR3 DNA reads TGTGCCAGCAGGGACAACCAAGAGACCCAGTACTTC. Translated, it gives CASRDNQETQYF. The chain has TRBV7-9 and TRBJ2-5; D may be TRBD1 (5 bases). The CDR3 runs to 12 residues. Trimming left V 6 bases short and J 0 bases short, with 5 bases between. Germline V CDR1 and CDR2: SEHNR, FQNEAQ (reference sequence).

The chain links TRBV11-2 to TRBJ2-5; no definite D call. There are 13 residues in the CDR3. The ends were cut back, 0 bases at V and 7 bases at J, with 9 bases in the middle. CDR1 is SGHAT and CDR2 is FQNNGV in the germline V gene. In nucleotides, the CDR3 is TGTGCCAGCAGCTTAGATCGTCCCGGGACCCAGTACTTC. As protein: CASSLDRPGTQYF.

The chain uses TRBV7-8 and TRBJ2-7; tentatively, D is TRBD1 or TRBD2 (5 bases each). V lost 5 bases, J lost 2 bases, and 13 bases lay in between. From germline, CDR1 is SGHVS and CDR2 FQNEAQ. The CDR3 totals 14 residues. The CDR3 here is CASSVEGPPYEQYF. The CDR3 DNA reads TGTGCCAGCAGCGTAGAGGGACCGCCCTACGAGCAGTACTTC.

V is TRBV28 and J is TRBJ2-2; possibly TRBD1 for D (6 bases). CDR3 length: 13 amino acids. Per the germline V gene, CDR1 is MDHEN and CDR2 is SYDVKM. The V end lost 11 bases, the J end lost 5 bases, and 15 bases lay between the germline ends. The CDR3 bases are TGTGCCGGACAGCCTGGACCTACCGGGGAGCTGTTTTTT. Translation gives CAGQPGPTGELFF.

The chain employs TRBV6-6 and TRBJ1-2; the match to TRBD1 covers 7 bases. The V and J ends lost 0 bases and 7 bases, in that order; junction bases with no gene match: 8. This CDR3 region has 15 residues. Germline V gene sequence: CDR1 MNHNY, CDR2 SVGAGI (reference sequence). CDR3 loop: CASSYSQGHLGGYTF. For the CDR3, the DNA is TGTGCCAGCAGTTACTCACAGGGGCATTTAGGTGGCTACACCTTC.

The chain uses TRBV10-1 and TRBJ1-2; a weak D match, TRBD1 (6 bases). Trimming shortened V by 3 bases and J by 2 bases, and 7 bases separated the two germline ends. CDR3 length equals 13 residues. The germline V gene has CDR1 WNHNN and CDR2 SYGVQD (reference sequence). Written as DNA, the CDR3 is TGCGCCAGCAGTGACGGACAGAACTATGGCTACACCTTC. Protein sequence: CASSDGQNYGYTF.

The chain combines TRBV6-4 with TRBJ1-1; 9 bases match TRBD1. V dropped 4 bases and J dropped 5; count of bases not matched to a gene: 5. CDR3 length: 14 residues. Germline V CDR1 and CDR2: MRHNA, SNTAGT. CDR3 sequence reads: CASSVTTGGTEAFF. CDR3 in DNA: TGTGCCAGCAGTGTTACGACAGGGGGTACTGAAGCTTTCTTT.

V is TRBV6-5 and J is TRBJ2-7; 14 nucleotides line up with TRBD2. This CDR3 is 16 amino acids long. V lost 4 bases and J lost 4; bases outside the gene matches: 6. Germline CDR1 is MNHEY and CDR2 is SVGAGI. The CDR3 region is CASSSGTSGSYYEQYF. The CDR3, as DNA: TGTGCCAGCAGTTCCGGGACTAGCGGGAGTTATTACGAGCAGTACTTC.

The CDR3 region has the DNA TGTGCCAGCAGTCTTGCCCTAGGATCCTACGAGCAGTACTTC. Its protein product is CASSLALGSYEQYF. This chain connects TRBV6-5 to TRBJ2-7; D gene ambiguous. Trimming took 5 bases from V and 1 from J, leaving 12 bases between them. This CDR3 is 14 amino acids long. Germline V gene sequence: CDR1 MNHEY, CDR2 SVGAGI.

The chain is built from TRBV15 and TRBJ1-1; no clear D gene. V shed 0 bases and J shed 0 bases, with 11 bases lying between them. Germline V gene sequence: CDR1 LNHNV, CDR2 YYDKDF (reference sequence). CDR3 size: 16 residues. In DNA form, the CDR3 reads TGTGCCACCAGCAGAGATTGGCGACGGTTGAACACTGAAGCTTTCTTT. The encoded protein is CATSRDWRRLNTEAFF.

The J gene is TRBJ2-3, the V gene TRBV29-1, with 9 positions matching TRBD2. CDR1 SQVTM and CDR2 ANQGSEA come from the germline V gene. The CDR3 has 14 residues. Losses at the gene ends were 7 bases for V and 2 bases for J; bases not matched to a gene: 7. The CDR3 region is CSALSGRTTDTQYF. DNA of the CDR3: TGCAGCGCCTTAAGCGGGAGGACCACAGATACGCAGTATTTT.

The chain employs TRBV28 and TRBJ2-7, with a possible D match to TRBD1 (6 bases). V was trimmed by 2 bases and J by 1 base, leaving 9 bases between them. Germline CDR1 is MDHEN and CDR2 is SYDVKM. CDR3 length: 14 residues. In DNA, the CDR3 is TGTGCCAGCAGTTTAAGAGGGGGTTCCTACGAGCAGTACTTC. Its protein is CASSLRGGSYEQYF.

The chain employs TRBV11-3 and TRBJ2-7; D is ambiguous. The V gene's germline CDR1 is SGHNT and CDR2 YENEEA. The CDR3 has 14 amino acids. Deletions cut 0 bases from V and 3 bases from J, with 9 bases between. The CDR3 sequence: CASSLDRLDYEQYF. In nucleotides, the CDR3 is TGTGCCAGCAGCTTAGATCGGTTAGACTACGAGCAGTACTTC.

This clone was detected once. The CDR3 region is CASSVSGEQYF. The CDR3, as DNA: TGTGCCAGCAGTGTTAGCGGCGAGCAGTACTTC. The V call is TRBV25-1, the J call TRBJ2-5; TRBD2 is a possible D gene (6 bases). The DNA end favors TRBJ2-7, so the J call may be wrong. Germline loops: CDR1 MGHDK, CDR2 SYGVNS. The CDR3 is 11 residues long.

The chain joins TRBV5-6 to TRBJ1-4; no firm D call. The CDR3 consists of 17 residues. Germline V CDR1 and CDR2: SGHDT, YYEEEE. V was clipped by 3 bases and J by 4 bases, with 19 bases between them. CDR3 loop: CASSYRPQPIVNEKLFF. CDR3 bases: TGTGCCAGCAGCTATCGTCCACAGCCGATCGTTAATGAAAAACTGTTTTTT.

The chain joins TRBV2 to TRBJ1-3; no reliable D call. With 0 bases removed from V and 4 bases from J, the gap between germline ends came to 7 bases. CDR1 is SNHLY and CDR2 is FYNNEI in the germline V gene. This CDR3 spans 14 amino acids. In DNA, the CDR3 is TGTGCCAGCAGTGAAGCGTACGGAGGAAACACCATATATTTT. Translated: CASSEAYGGNTIYF.

This chain uses TRBV19 with TRBJ1-5; a possible D gene is TRBD1 (5 bases). Trimming took off 3 bases at V and 7 bases at J, with 13 bases between the two ends. Germline lookup yields CDR1 LNHDA and CDR2 SQIVND (reference sequence). The CDR3 has 14 residues. The CDR3 sequence: CASSMGGVGQPQHF. In nucleotides, the CDR3 is TGTGCCAGTAGTATGGGAGGGGTCGGCCAGCCCCAGCATTTT.

This clone has more than one count but fewer than ten. The CDR3 region has the DNA TGTGCCAGCAGTTTACAGCCTCTTGGGTCACCCCTCCACTTT. It is translated as CASSLQPLGSPLHF. The chain recombines TRBV28 with TRBJ1-6; D not certain. Trimming took off 2 bases at V and 10 bases at J, with 12 bases between the two ends. Germline V gene sequence: CDR1 MDHEN, CDR2 SYDVKM. CDR3 length: 14 residues.